These 23 T cell receptor beta chains originate from one sample sequenced in a study of cytomegalovirus exposure and HLA in healthy donors. The study ran its PCR with 60 Vbeta and 13 Jbeta primers. Assay used: immunoSEQ multiplex PCR; TCRdb lists only in-frame clones, some missing. This table has 200,000 to 250,000 clones, 77% appearing once. Source material: PBMCs. These receptors all come from a woman aged 60 to 75 in good health and CMV-seropositive.

This rearrangement joins TRBV6-6 to TRBJ2-2, with 10 bases lining up with TRBD1. Germline V gene sequence: CDR1 MNHNY, CDR2 SVGAGI (reference sequence). The CDR3 is made up of 15 amino acids. The V and J ends lost 4 bases and 6 bases, in that order; junction bases with no gene match: 5. CDR3 in amino acids: CASSSGQGGAGELFF. CDR3 bases: TGTGCCAGCAGTTCAGGACAGGGGGGGGCCGGGGAGCTGTTTTTT.

The J gene is TRBJ2-5, the V gene TRBV10-3; 9 bases map to TRBD1. The germline V gene has CDR1 ENHRY and CDR2 SYGVKD. This CDR3 contains 13 residues. V dropped 8 bases and J dropped 5; count of bases not matched to a gene: 6. The CDR3 nucleotides read TGTGCCATCTCACAGGGGGCGCGGGAGACCCAGTACTTC. Protein sequence: CAISQGARETQYF.

The table lists this clone with a few counts. The chain joins TRBV6-5 to TRBJ1-5, with a tentative D call TRBD1 (6 bases). V shed 6 bases and J shed 4 bases, with 10 bases lying between them. From germline, CDR1 is MNHEY and CDR2 SVGAGI. This CDR3 is 13 amino acids long. The CDR3 nucleotides are TGTGCCAGCAGGAGGGGGGGTAATCAGCCCCAGCATTTT. Translation: CASRRGGNQPQHF.

This clone has only one observation. V is TRBV19 and J is TRBJ1-1; D unresolved. Germline V lookup: CDR1 LNHDA, CDR2 SQIVND (reference sequence). Deletions cut 3 bases from V and 10 bases from J, with 9 bases between. The CDR3 loop spans 11 amino acids. The CDR3 loop is CASSIAGRAFF. The CDR3, as DNA: TGTGCCAGTAGTATTGCCGGGAGAGCTTTCTTT. Combining the CDR3 with reference TRBV19 and TRBJ1-1 gives the whole variable domain DGGITQSPKYLFRKEGQNVTLSCEQNLNHDAMYWYRQDPGQGLRLIYYSQIVNDFQKGDIAEGYSVSREKKESFPLTVTSAQKNPTAFYLCASSIAGRAFFGQGTRLTVV.

The gene calls are TRBV10-3 and TRBJ1-1; D might be TRBD1 (5 bases). Germline CDR1 reads ENHRY; CDR2 reads SYGVKD. The CDR3 loop spans 13 amino acids. V lost 2 bases and J lost 5, with 9 bases in between. DNA of the CDR3: TGTGCCATCAGTGAGACGGGGGAGACTGAAGCTTTCTTT. Translating it yields CAISETGETEAFF.

V and J are TRBV4-3 and TRBJ1-2; D possibly corresponds to TRBD1 (5 bases). This CDR3 contains 15 residues. V lost 3 bases and J 4 bases, leaving 15 bases between the germline ends. The germline V gene encodes CDR1 LGHNA and CDR2 YSLEER. The CDR3 region has the DNA TGCGCCAGCAGCCATCAGACAGCCTCTACCTATGGCTACACCTTC. It translates to CASSHQTASTYGYTF.

J is TRBJ2-5 and V is TRBV11-2; 8 bases map to TRBD2. The length of the CDR3 is 14 residues. J was trimmed by 11 bases and V by 5 bases; bases with no gene match: 13. Germline V lookup: CDR1 SGHAT, CDR2 FQNNGV. CDR3 sequence (DNA): TGTGCCAGCAGCCTTGGTGGGCCAGCGGGGGAGCAGTACTTC. Protein product: CASSLGGPAGEQYF.

J is TRBJ2-1 and V is TRBV29-1, with D possibly being TRBD1 (6 bases). This CDR3 comprises 12 residues. V was trimmed by 7 bases and J by 3 bases, leaving 10 bases between them. The germline V gene has CDR1 SQVTM and CDR2 ANQGSEA. The CDR3 loop is CSAEGGYNEQFF. DNA for the CDR3: TGCAGCGCAGAAGGGGGCTACAATGAGCAGTTCTTC.

The chain recombines TRBV7-8 with TRBJ1-1; D call uncertain. The CDR3 loop spans 12 amino acids. Germline lookup yields CDR1 SGHVS and CDR2 FQNEAQ. V was cut by 8 bases and J by 7 bases, with 14 bases left in between. The CDR3 DNA reads as TGTGCCAGCGCCATTGGGAGGGTTGAAGCTTTCTTT. It translates to CASAIGRVEAFF.

J is TRBJ2-7 and V is TRBV29-1; 7 positions match TRBD1. The CDR3 length is 13 residues. The ends lost 6 bases at V and 1 base at J; junction bases unmatched: 6. The germline gives CDR1 SQVTM, CDR2 ANQGSEA. The CDR3 reads CSVLTGLSYEQYF. For the CDR3, the DNA is TGCAGCGTCTTGACAGGGTTGTCCTACGAGCAGTACTTC.

The genes are TRBV29-1 and TRBJ2-5; D is undetermined. Trimming removed 5 bases at V and 1 base at J, with 11 bases between. The CDR3 runs 13 residues. Per germline, CDR1 SQVTM and CDR2 ANQGSEA. The CDR3 loop reads CSVYHPGQETQYF. CDR3 DNA sequence: TGCAGCGTTTATCACCCAGGCCAAGAGACCCAGTACTTC. The full variable domain, completed using reference TRBV29-1 and TRBJ2-5, is SAVISQKPSRDICQRGTSLTIQCQVDSQVTMMFWYRQQPGQSLTLIATANQGSEATYESGFVIDKFPISRPNLTFSTLTVSNMSPEDSSIYLCSVYHPGQETQYFGPGTRLLVL.

V usage is TRBV18 and J usage is TRBJ1-2, with 7 nucleotides matching TRBD1. Germline V lookup: CDR1 KGHSH, CDR2 LQKENI. V shed 3 bases, J shed 3 bases, and the junction held 4 bases outside the gene matches. The CDR3 spans 14 residues. CDR3 nucleotide sequence: TGTGCCAGCTCACCGGTTGGGACAGACTATGGCTACACCTTC. Encoded protein: CASSPVGTDYGYTF. The whole variable domain, remainder taken from reference TRBV18 and TRBJ1-2, is NAGVMQNPRHLVRRRGQEARLRCSPMKGHSHVYWYRQLPEEGLKFMVYLQKENIIDESGMPKERFSAEFPKEGPSILRIQQVVRGDSAAYFCASSPVGTDYGYTFGSGTRLTVV.

This chain joins TRBV6-5 and TRBJ1-5; D gene unclear. Trimming left V 2 bases short and J 4 bases short, with 6 bases between. CDR1 MNHEY and CDR2 SVGAGI come from the germline V gene. The CDR3 sequence is 13 residues long. In nucleotides, the CDR3 is TGTGCCAGCAGTTACGGCGGTAATCAGCCCCAGCATTTT. Translating it yields CASSYGGNQPQHF.

The chain couples TRBV19 to TRBJ1-2, with 11 bases matching TRBD1. With 4 bases clipped from V and 5 bases from J, the junction kept 12 bases outside the gene matches. The V gene's germline CDR1 is LNHDA and CDR2 SQIVND (reference sequence). This CDR3 is 17 amino acids long. The CDR3 here is CASSSDRDRGVIYGYTF. As DNA, the CDR3 is TGTGCCAGTAGTAGCGACCGGGACAGGGGGGTAATTTATGGCTACACCTTC.

The gene calls are TRBV2 and TRBJ2-5; 7 positions agree with TRBD1. There are 12 residues in the CDR3. The germline CDR1 and CDR2 sequences are SNHLY and FYNNEI. Unmatched junction bases numbered 7, after V lost 11 bases and J lost 4 bases. CDR3 loop: CAGRGGGETQYF. Here the CDR3 DNA reads TGTGCCGGACGAGGGGGCGGAGAGACCCAGTACTTC.

The chain combines TRBV5-1 with TRBJ1-6; D ambiguous. The CDR3 covers 16 residues. Trimming pared 0 bases from V and 5 bases from J, leaving 12 bases between. Germline-derived CDR1 and CDR2 are SGHRS and YFSETQ. CDR3 DNA sequence: TGCGCCAGCAGCTTGGAGGCCAGGCGACATAATTCACCCCTCCACTTT. Its protein product is CASSLEARRHNSPLHF.

This rearrangement joins TRBV27 to TRBJ1-5; D possibly corresponds to TRBD1 (5 bases). This CDR3 contains 13 residues. The V gene lost 10 bases and the J gene lost 3 bases, with 13 bases spanning the gap. CDR1 and CDR2 (germline): MNHEY, SMNVEV (reference sequence). Here the CDR3 DNA reads TGTGCCACCGGGCGGGACCTCAATCAGCCCCAGCATTTT. As protein: CATGRDLNQPQHF.

This clone has a handful of counts. The chain joins TRBV5-5 to TRBJ2-5; maybe TRBD1 (5 bases). V lost 0 bases, J lost 5 bases, and 5 bases lay in between. The CDR3 is 12 residues long. Germline V lookup: CDR1 SGHKS, CDR2 YYEKEE (reference sequence). CDR3 bases: TGTGCCAGCAGCTTGGAGGGGGAGACCCAGTACTTC. It specifies CASSLEGETQYF.

With respect to this clone: Different DNA sequences within this sample yield the same CDR3. This sequence joins TRBV18 and TRBJ1-4, with TRBD1 matching over 10 bases. This CDR3 contains 15 residues. J was trimmed by 2 bases and V by 3 bases; bases with no gene match: 0. In germline, CDR1 is KGHSH, CDR2 LQKENI. The DNA for the CDR3 is TGTGCCAGCTCACCGGGACAGGGGACTAATGAAAAACTGTTTTTT. It specifies CASSPGQGTNEKLFF.

The chain recombines TRBV5-1 with TRBJ2-7; a weak D match, TRBD2 (7 bases). This CDR3 comprises 13 residues. Germline V gene data show CDR1 as SGHRS and CDR2 as YFSETQ. The V end was cut by 2 bases, the J end by 5 bases, with 11 bases between. The CDR3 is CASSLRGADEQYF. The CDR3 DNA is TGCGCCAGCAGCTTACGGGGGGCCGACGAGCAGTACTTC.

The V and J genes are TRBV11-2 and TRBJ2-3, with 8 bases that match TRBD2. The CDR3 is made up of 17 amino acids. J gave up 2 bases and V 4 bases, and 11 bases lay outside the gene matches. CDR1 is SGHAT and CDR2 is FQNNGV in the germline V gene. In DNA form, the CDR3 reads TGTGCCAGCAGCTCAGACCCCTTAGCGGGACCCACAGATACGCAGTATTTT. Translation gives CASSSDPLAGPTDTQYF.

This chain connects TRBV6-1 to TRBJ2-3; D gene uncertain. V lost 2 bases to trimming and J lost 1 base, with 7 bases between them. This CDR3 spans 14 amino acids. The germline V gene encodes CDR1 MNHNS and CDR2 SASEGT. The CDR3 here is CASSERGGTDTQYF. The CDR3 coding sequence is TGTGCCAGCAGTGAACGTGGAGGCACAGATACGCAGTATTTT.

The genes are TRBV7-2 and TRBJ2-1; 7 positions agree with TRBD2. CDR1 SGHTA and CDR2 FQGNSA come from the germline V gene. V was clipped by 1 base and J by 4 bases; unmatched bases: 4. The CDR3 consists of 15 residues. Here the CDR3 reads CASSLDTGGYNEQFF. CDR3 in DNA: TGTGCCAGCAGCTTAGATACCGGGGGGTACAATGAGCAGTTCTTC.